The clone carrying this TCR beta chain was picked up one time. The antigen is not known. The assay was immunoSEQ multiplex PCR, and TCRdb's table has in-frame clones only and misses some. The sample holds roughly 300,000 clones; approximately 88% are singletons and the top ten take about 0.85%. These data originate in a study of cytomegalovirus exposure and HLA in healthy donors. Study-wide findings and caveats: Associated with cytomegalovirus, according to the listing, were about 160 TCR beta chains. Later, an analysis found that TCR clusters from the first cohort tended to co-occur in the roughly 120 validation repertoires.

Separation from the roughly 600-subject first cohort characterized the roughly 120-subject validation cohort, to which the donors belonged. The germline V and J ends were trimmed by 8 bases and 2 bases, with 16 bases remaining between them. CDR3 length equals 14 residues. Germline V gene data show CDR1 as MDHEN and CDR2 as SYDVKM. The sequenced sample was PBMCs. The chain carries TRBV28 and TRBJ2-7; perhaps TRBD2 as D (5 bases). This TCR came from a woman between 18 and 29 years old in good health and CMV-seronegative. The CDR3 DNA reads TGTGCCAGCGGCCAAACTAGTCTGACCTACGAGCAGTACTTC. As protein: CASGQTSLTYEQYF.